These T cell receptor beta chains were read from a single sample in a study of response to subunit inactivated influenza vaccine. MiXCR, run by TCRdb on the RT-PCR reads, gives a single entry per CDR3 protein. Of 400,000 to 650,000 distinct CDR3 sequences detected, roughly 7.9% appear once; the ten largest clones hold around 13%. Specimen: PBMCs from blood, collected about 23 months after vaccination. The receptors come from a man between 45 and 75 years old who received an inactivated influenza vaccine. Both conserved end residues are part of each CDR3. The D gene is left open where the match is weak. For some rows the clone size is stated as once, few or many, or as a class when expanded; others skip it.

v_call	clone_size	d_call	j_call	cdr3_nt	cdr3_aa
TRBV7-2	few	TRBD2	TRBJ2-3	TGTGCCAGCAGCTTAGTGCGGGAGACAGATACGCAGTATTTT	CASSLVRETDTQYF
TRBV5-1	many	TRBD1	TRBJ1-6	TGCGCCAGCAGCTTAGTCCCGGGACAGGTATCGGCCGATAATTCACCCCTCCACTTT	CASSLVPGQVSADNSPLHF
TRBV20-1	few	-	TRBJ2-2	TGCAGTGCTAGGGAGGCCCAGAACACCGGGGAGCTGTTTTTT	CSAREAQNTGELFF
TRBV28	few	-	TRBJ2-7	TGTGCCAGCAGCCCTGTCCCTACACCATACGAGCAGTACTTC	CASSPVPTPYEQYF
TRBV12-3/TRBV12-4	-	TRBD2	TRBJ2-7	TGTGCCAGCAGTTTAGTTAGCGGGGGGGCATTCGAGCAGTACTTC	CASSLVSGGAFEQYF
TRBV25-1	-	TRBD2	TRBJ2-7	TGTGCCAGCAGTGAATCGGGGAGGGGGCAGTACTTC	CASSESGRGQYF
TRBV7-6	few	-	TRBJ2-1	TGTGCCAGCAGCTTAGAGCTTTGGGGGCCTGGCTCCTACAATGAGCAGTTCTTC	CASSLELWGPGSYNEQFF
TRBV6-1	few	TRBD2	TRBJ2-3	TGTGCCAGCAGTCCATCTTGGGCGGGGGAAACTAGCACAGATACGCAGTATTTT	CASSPSWAGETSTDTQYF
TRBV2	many	-	TRBJ1-1	TGTGCCAGCAGTGAAGCGGGGAGGAGGGAAGCAAACACTGAAGCTTTCTTT	CASSEAGRREANTEAFF
TRBV3-1	-	TRBD2	TRBJ2-1	TGTGCCAGCAGCGAAGACCCTAGCGGGGGGGCAAATGAGCAGTTCTTC	CASSEDPSGGANEQFF